The present T cell receptor beta chain was sequenced within a study of OX40 agonist ivuxolimab in advanced cancers. This CDR3 spans 15 amino acids. V lost 7 bases and J 2 bases, leaving 17 bases between the germline ends. In germline, CDR1 is SGHRS, CDR2 YFSETQ. Assay used: immunoSEQ multiplex PCR; TCRdb lists only in-frame clones, some missing. The sample holds about 40,000 clones, 82% seen once. Note on this clone: As yet, its antigen is unknown.

General study results and limits: Expanded clones belonging to CD8+ T cells outnumbered, on average, those of CD4+. Low normalized T-cell clonal expansion was also seen in some nonresponders. Clonal expansion among partial responders at 0.1-3.0 mg/kg ranked near the lowest.

The sequenced sample was CD4+ or CD8+ T cells sorted from blood, obtained in a trial of the OX40 agonist ivuxolimab. The V gene is TRBV5-1, the J gene TRBJ2-3; the D gene is possibly TRBD2 (5 bases). This clonotype was sampled from an adult with an advanced solid tumor such as melanoma, head and neck, liver or kidney cancer. This CDR3 is CASYGLTSPTDTQYF. As DNA, the CDR3 is TGCGCCAGCTATGGACTCACAAGCCCCACAGATACGCAGTATTTT.